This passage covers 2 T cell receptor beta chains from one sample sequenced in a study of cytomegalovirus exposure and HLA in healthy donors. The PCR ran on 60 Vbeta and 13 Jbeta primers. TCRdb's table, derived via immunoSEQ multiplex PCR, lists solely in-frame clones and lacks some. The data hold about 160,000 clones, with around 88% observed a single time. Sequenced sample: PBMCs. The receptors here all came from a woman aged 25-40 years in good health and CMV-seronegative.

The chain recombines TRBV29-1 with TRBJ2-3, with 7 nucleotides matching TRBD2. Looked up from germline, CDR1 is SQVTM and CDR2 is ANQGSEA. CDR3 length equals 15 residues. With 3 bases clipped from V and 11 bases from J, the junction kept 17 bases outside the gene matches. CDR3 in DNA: TGCAGCGTTGAGGGACGGGCGGGAGATACCCGAGAGCAGTATTTT. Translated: CSVEGRAGDTREQYF.

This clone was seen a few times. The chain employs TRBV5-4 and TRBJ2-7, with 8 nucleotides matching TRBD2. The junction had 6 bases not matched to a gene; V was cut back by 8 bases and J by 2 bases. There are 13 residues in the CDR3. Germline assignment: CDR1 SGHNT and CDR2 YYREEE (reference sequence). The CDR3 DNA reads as TGTGCCAGTGCGGGGGGCCAGACCTACGAGCAGTACTTC. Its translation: CASAGGQTYEQYF.